At least ten counts were recorded for the clone carrying this T cell receptor (beta chain). Mismatch with germline at one junction end may stem from a read error. The source of the sample is a study of T-cell reconstitution after alpha-beta-depleted transplantation in children. Preparation of the TCRbeta library was carried out with unique molecular identifiers. Each CDR3 protein gets one entry after TCRdb re-called the PCR reads with MiXCR. In the table there are 380,000 or so distinct CDR3 sequences, roughly 15% of which are singletons. Germline V gene sequence: CDR1 MNHEY, CDR2 SVGEGT. The CDR3 totals 13 residues.

This sequence was found in a human donor who donated a stem cell graft to a child with Fanconi anemia. The starting material was PBMCs, obtained from the stem cell graft. The V gene is TRBV6-2 or TRBV6-3, the J gene TRBJ2-6; D not resolved. The chain's CDR3 is CASSHSGANVLTF. The CDR3 DNA is TGTGCCAGCAGTCACTCTGGGGCCAACGTCCTGACTTTC.